The following is a TCR beta chain sequence with its context. TCRdb re-called the RT-PCR reads with MiXCR, one entry per CDR3 protein. The sample contains more than 550,000 distinct CDR3 sequences, 13% to 15% of which appear only once. Trimming took 5 bases from V and 8 from J; bases not matched to a gene: 10. The CDR3 runs to 15 residues. Germline V gene sequence: CDR1 MNHEY, CDR2 SVGEGT. This clonotype was sampled from a female donor in good health, serving as a healthy control. Sequencing was done on a sample of memory CD4+ T cells from blood. The chain uses TRBV6-2 or TRBV6-3 and TRBJ2-1; 9 nucleotides agree with TRBD2. DNA for the CDR3: TGTGCCAGCAGTCTGACTAGCGGCCTGGCGGATGAGCAGTTCTTC. This gives the protein CASSLTSGLADEQFF.